The rows below give T cell receptor beta chains drawn from one sample of a study of shared clonotypes between healthy human individuals. The data were produced by immunoSEQ multiplex PCR, yet TCRdb's version contains in-frame clones alone and is incomplete. The sample shows about 450,000 clones, more than 75% of them seen only once. Sequenced sample: PBMCs. These receptors originate from a woman aged 40 to 55 in good health. Some clones in this sample may be carry-over from other donors' samples. Both conserved end residues are part of each CDR3. The D gene is left open where the match is weak. Size tells how often a clone was seen (once, few, many) or the class of an expanded clone, and some rows leave it out.

v_gene: TRBV4-2; abundance: .; j_gene: TRBJ1-2; d_gene: .; CDR3nt: TGTGCCAGCAGCCATCCTTTGGGTAACTATGGCTACACCTTC; CDR3aa: CASSHPLGNYGYTF
v_gene: TRBV2; abundance: .; j_gene: TRBJ2-2; d_gene: TRBD1; CDR3nt: TGTGCCAGCAGCGCGGACAGGGGGAAAGCCGGGGAGCTGTTTTTT; CDR3aa: CASSADRGKAGELFF
v_gene: TRBV7-6; abundance: .; j_gene: TRBJ2-7; d_gene: TRBD2; CDR3nt: TGTGCCAGCAGCCCGGGGACTAGCGGGAAAACGATCTCCTACGAGCAGTACTTC; CDR3aa: CASSPGTSGKTISYEQYF
v_gene: TRBV7-9; abundance: .; j_gene: TRBJ1-1; d_gene: .; CDR3nt: TGTACCAGCAGCTTAACCTGGACAGACAACACTGAAGCTTTCTTT; CDR3aa: CTSSLTWTDNTEAFF
v_gene: TRBV7-6; abundance: .; j_gene: TRBJ2-1; d_gene: TRBD2; CDR3nt: TGTGCCAGCAGCCTAGGACTAGCGGGGAACAATGAGCAGTTCTTC; CDR3aa: CASSLGLAGNNEQFF
v_gene: TRBV30; abundance: .; j_gene: TRBJ2-5; d_gene: .; CDR3nt: TGTGCCTGGAGTGTTCAGGTTCAAGAGACCCAGTACTTC; CDR3aa: CAWSVQVQETQYF
v_gene: TRBV7-4; abundance: .; j_gene: TRBJ1-3; d_gene: .; CDR3nt: TGTGCCAGCAGCTCTCGGCCCTCGACAGACCCGACGGGAAACACCATATATTTT; CDR3aa: CASSSRPSTDPTGNTIYF
v_gene: TRBV2; abundance: few; j_gene: TRBJ2-5; d_gene: TRBD2; CDR3nt: TGTGCCAGCAGTGTTGATAGCGGGGGAGAGACCCAGTACTTC; CDR3aa: CASSVDSGGETQYF
v_gene: TRBV6-5; abundance: .; j_gene: TRBJ2-7; d_gene: .; CDR3nt: TGTGCCAGCAGTTACTCCCAACCGGGGGCCTCCTACGAGCAGTACTTC; CDR3aa: CASSYSQPGASYEQYF
v_gene: TRBV7-9; abundance: .; j_gene: TRBJ2-1; d_gene: .; CDR3nt: TGTGCCAGCAGCTTTCCTTACAATGAGCAGTTCTTC; CDR3aa: CASSFPYNEQFF
v_gene: TRBV5-1; abundance: .; j_gene: TRBJ1-4; d_gene: .; CDR3nt: TGCGCCAGCAGCTTTGGTGAAAAACTGTTTTTT; CDR3aa: CASSFGEKLFF
v_gene: TRBV19; abundance: .; j_gene: TRBJ1-1; d_gene: TRBD1; CDR3nt: TGTGCCACGTCCCGGGACAGGGCGAACACTGAAGCTTTCTTT; CDR3aa: CATSRDRANTEAFF
v_gene: TRBV18; abundance: .; j_gene: TRBJ2-1; d_gene: TRBD2; CDR3nt: TGTGCCAGCTCACCACGTCTAGCGGGAGGGCCGCGCTCCTACAATGAGCAGTTCTTC; CDR3aa: CASSPRLAGGPRSYNEQFF
v_gene: TRBV14; abundance: .; j_gene: TRBJ1-2; d_gene: TRBD1; CDR3nt: TGTGCCAGCAGCTCCCGGGACAGGGGAAACTATGGCTACACCTTC; CDR3aa: CASSSRDRGNYGYTF
v_gene: TRBV7-6; abundance: .; j_gene: TRBJ2-1; d_gene: TRBD2; CDR3nt: TGTGCCAGCAGCTTAGGAAATAGCGGGACAAATGAGCAGTTCTTC; CDR3aa: CASSLGNSGTNEQFF
v_gene: TRBV2; abundance: .; j_gene: TRBJ2-7; d_gene: TRBD1; CDR3nt: TGTGCCAGCAGTGTGATGGGACAGGAACCCTACGAGCAGTACTTC; CDR3aa: CASSVMGQEPYEQYF
v_gene: TRBV7-9; abundance: .; j_gene: TRBJ2-1; d_gene: .; CDR3nt: TGTGCCAGCAGCTTATTTAGCGATGAGCAGTTCTTC; CDR3aa: CASSLFSDEQFF
v_gene: TRBV25-1; abundance: .; j_gene: TRBJ2-2; d_gene: .; CDR3nt: TGTGCCAGCAGTGAAAGGAACACCGGGGAGCTGTTTTTT; CDR3aa: CASSERNTGELFF
v_gene: TRBV13; abundance: .; j_gene: TRBJ2-1; d_gene: TRBD2; CDR3nt: TGTGCCAGCAGTGTGGCTAGCGGGAATCCGGAGGGGCAGTTCTTC; CDR3aa: CASSVASGNPEGQFF
v_gene: TRBV7-2; abundance: few; j_gene: TRBJ2-3; d_gene: TRBD2; CDR3nt: TGTGCCAGCAGGGAACCGGGACTAGCGGGTGGCACAGATACGCAGTATTTT; CDR3aa: CASREPGLAGGTDTQYF
v_gene: TRBV28; abundance: once; j_gene: TRBJ2-7; d_gene: TRBD2; CDR3nt: TGTGCCAGCAGCGAGTCCGAATGGGGGGGGTCCTACGAGCAGTACTTC; CDR3aa: CASSESEWGGSYEQYF
v_gene: TRBV5-1; abundance: .; j_gene: TRBJ1-5; d_gene: .; CDR3nt: TGCGCCAGCAGCTTGGTCGGGGAAGGTCAGCCCCAGCATTTT; CDR3aa: CASSLVGEGQPQHF
v_gene: TRBV11-2; abundance: .; j_gene: TRBJ2-2; d_gene: .; CDR3nt: TGTGCCAGCAGCTTTAACACCGGGGAGCTGTTTTTT; CDR3aa: CASSFNTGELFF
v_gene: TRBV7-2; abundance: .; j_gene: TRBJ2-1; d_gene: TRBD2; CDR3nt: TGTGCCAGCAGCCCGGCCGCGTGGGGGGGTGAGCAGTTCTTC; CDR3aa: CASSPAAWGGEQFF
v_gene: TRBV10-2; abundance: .; j_gene: TRBJ2-7; d_gene: TRBD1; CDR3nt: TGCGCCAGCAGTTTTGACAGGGCGGCCTACGAGCAGTACTTC; CDR3aa: CASSFDRAAYEQYF
v_gene: TRBV2; abundance: .; j_gene: TRBJ2-5; d_gene: TRBD2; CDR3nt: TGTGCCAGCAGTGGAAGTAGCGGGAGTGTCGGGGAGACCCAGTACTTC; CDR3aa: CASSGSSGSVGETQYF
v_gene: TRBV6-4; abundance: .; j_gene: TRBJ2-7; d_gene: .; CDR3nt: TGTGCCAGCAGTGTCTACTCCTACGAGCAGTACTTC; CDR3aa: CASSVYSYEQYF
v_gene: TRBV9; abundance: few; j_gene: TRBJ2-5; d_gene: .; CDR3nt: TGTGCCAGCAGCGTAGAGGTAGCGAGTGAGACCCAGTACTTC; CDR3aa: CASSVEVASETQYF
v_gene: TRBV7-3; abundance: .; j_gene: TRBJ1-1; d_gene: .; CDR3nt: TGTGCCAGCAGCTTAAACTACAGAAACACTGAAGCTTTCTTT; CDR3aa: CASSLNYRNTEAFF
v_gene: TRBV7-9; abundance: .; j_gene: TRBJ2-1; d_gene: .; CDR3nt: TGTGCCAGCAGCTTAGATCTTGGTAGCTACAATGAGCAGTTCTTC; CDR3aa: CASSLDLGSYNEQFF
v_gene: TRBV10-3; abundance: .; j_gene: TRBJ2-2; d_gene: .; CDR3nt: TGTGCCATCAGTTTGGACCCGAACACCGGGGAGCTGTTTTTT; CDR3aa: CAISLDPNTGELFF
v_gene: TRBV7-8; abundance: .; j_gene: TRBJ2-6; d_gene: .; CDR3nt: TGTGCCAGCAGCTTAGTGGGAAGCTCTGGGGCCAACGTCCTGACTTTC; CDR3aa: CASSLVGSSGANVLTF
v_gene: TRBV6-1; abundance: .; j_gene: TRBJ2-1; d_gene: .; CDR3nt: TGTGCCAGCAGTGATTGGGGTCCACCCTCCTACAATGAGCAGTTCTTC; CDR3aa: CASSDWGPPSYNEQFF
v_gene: TRBV7-9; abundance: .; j_gene: TRBJ1-1; d_gene: .; CDR3nt: TGTGCCAGCAGCTTACGGGACAACTTGAACACTGAAGCTTTCTTT; CDR3aa: CASSLRDNLNTEAFF
v_gene: TRBV7-6; abundance: once; j_gene: TRBJ2-1; d_gene: TRBD2; CDR3nt: TGTGCCAGCAGCCCCCCGGGGGGGGGAGGTAATGAGCAGTTCTTC; CDR3aa: CASSPPGGGGNEQFF
v_gene: TRBV5-1; abundance: .; j_gene: TRBJ2-1; d_gene: .; CDR3nt: TGCGCCAGCAGCCTCGACAGGACCTTCTACAATGAGCAGTTCTTC; CDR3aa: CASSLDRTFYNEQFF
v_gene: TRBV11-2; abundance: .; j_gene: TRBJ2-3; d_gene: TRBD2; CDR3nt: TGTGCCAGCAGCTTAGAGGGAATAGCGGGAGGCACAGATACGCAGTATTTT; CDR3aa: CASSLEGIAGGTDTQYF
v_gene: TRBV9; abundance: few; j_gene: TRBJ2-5; d_gene: .; CDR3nt: TGTGCCAGCAGCTCCGACCCCCAAGAGACCCAGTACTTC; CDR3aa: CASSSDPQETQYF
v_gene: TRBV7-2; abundance: .; j_gene: TRBJ1-2; d_gene: .; CDR3nt: TGTGCCAGCAGCACCCGGGCAGGGATGAGAGATGGCTACACCTTC; CDR3aa: CASSTRAGMRDGYTF
v_gene: TRBV7-3; abundance: .; j_gene: TRBJ2-3; d_gene: TRBD2; CDR3nt: TGTGCCAGCAGCTTAGGACTAGGGGCCGGGGATACGCAGTATTTT; CDR3aa: CASSLGLGAGDTQYF
v_gene: TRBV6-1; abundance: few; j_gene: TRBJ1-2; d_gene: .; CDR3nt: TGTGCCAGCAACACAGTTGCCAAGATCTATGGCTACACCTTC; CDR3aa: CASNTVAKIYGYTF
v_gene: TRBV28; abundance: .; j_gene: TRBJ2-5; d_gene: .; CDR3nt: TGTGCCAGCAGTTCCTCTTGGGGGCGGGAGACCCAGTACTTC; CDR3aa: CASSSSWGRETQYF
v_gene: TRBV28; abundance: .; j_gene: TRBJ2-1; d_gene: TRBD2; CDR3nt: TGTGCCAGCAGTGCAACCGGGACTAGCGTCTACAATGAGCAGTTCTTC; CDR3aa: CASSATGTSVYNEQFF
v_gene: TRBV5-1; abundance: .; j_gene: TRBJ2-5; d_gene: TRBD2; CDR3nt: TGCGCCAGCAGCTTGGTACTAGCGGGAGAAGAGACCCAGTACTTC; CDR3aa: CASSLVLAGEETQYF